The 5 T cell receptor beta chains in this list originate from one sample, sequenced in a study of blood T cell repertoires in COVID-19. Clones were sequenced by immunoSEQ multiplex PCR, and TCRdb holds only the in-frame ones, with some missing. This sample has approximately 300,000 clones, with nearly 90% found just once. Sequenced material: PBMCs or T cells enriched from blood (not recorded which). These TCRs come from a woman under 40 who had recovered from COVID-19.

This clone was detected a few times. CDR3 loop: CASSSGQSYEQYF. CDR3 DNA: TGTGCCAGCAGTTCTGGACAGAGTTACGAGCAGTACTTC. The chain is built from TRBV7-9 and TRBJ2-7; the D gene is possibly TRBD1 (6 bases). The germline V and J ends were trimmed by 6 bases and 4 bases, with 13 bases remaining between them. Looked up from germline, CDR1 is SEHNR and CDR2 is FQNEAQ (reference sequence). This CDR3 spans 13 amino acids.

This clone was detected only once. The V call is TRBV6-5, the J call TRBJ1-1, with 8 bases fitting TRBD1. Losses at the gene ends were 8 bases for V and 5 bases for J; bases not matched to a gene: 10. The CDR3 length is 14 residues. Germline loops: CDR1 MNHEY, CDR2 SVGAGI. The CDR3 DNA sequence: TGTGCCAGCCGGTCGGCAGGGGGCTGGACTGAAGCTTTCTTT. This gives the protein CASRSAGGWTEAFF.

V and J are TRBV2 and TRBJ1-1; 7 positions match TRBD1. Trimming at V came to 3 bases and at J to 0 bases, leaving 7 bases not matched to a gene. The CDR3 is 16 residues long. Germline loops: CDR1 SNHLY, CDR2 FYNNEI. CDR3 protein: CASSEEQGRLNTEAFF. The CDR3 region has the DNA TGTGCCAGCAGTGAGGAACAGGGGAGGCTGAACACTGAAGCTTTCTTT.

The chain combines TRBV29-1 with TRBJ2-5; 8 bases are shared with TRBD1. There are 14 residues in the CDR3. Germline V gives CDR1 SQVTM, CDR2 ANQGSEA. Trimming took 2 bases from V and 4 from J; bases not matched to a gene: 6. The CDR3 region has the DNA TGCAGCGTTGAAAGACAGGGGATCGGAGAGACCCAGTACTTC. Encoded protein: CSVERQGIGETQYF. Looking up the rest from reference TRBV29-1 and TRBJ2-5 gives the full variable domain: SAVISQKPSRDICQRGTSLTIQCQVDSQVTMMFWYRQQPGQSLTLIATANQGSEATYESGFVIDKFPISRPNLTFSTLTVSNMSPEDSSIYLCSVERQGIGETQYFGPGTRLLVL.

V and J are TRBV30 and TRBJ2-6; D call uncertain. V lost 0 bases, J lost 5 bases, and 17 bases lay in between. The CDR3 loop spans 17 amino acids. Germline CDR1 reads GTSNPN; CDR2 reads SVGIG (reference sequence). CDR3 nucleotides: TGTGCCTGGAGTGTTGGCAGGATTCTATCAAGGGCCAACGTCCTGACTTTC. Amino acid sequence: CAWSVGRILSRANVLTF.